These 25 T cell receptor beta chains originate from one sample sequenced in a study of OX40 agonist ivuxolimab in advanced cancers. Sequencing was performed with immunoSEQ multiplex PCR; in TCRdb, only in-frame clones are kept and a portion is missing. The profile shows 95,000 to 110,000 clones, 91% of them singletons. The material sequenced was CD4+ or CD8+ T cells sorted from blood, taken in a trial of the OX40 agonist ivuxolimab. All receptors come from an adult with an advanced solid tumor such as melanoma, head and neck, liver or kidney cancer.

The chain joins TRBV5-1 to TRBJ1-1; TRBD1 is a possible D gene (5 bases). This CDR3 comprises 16 residues. The ends were cut back, 3 bases at V and 0 bases at J, with 15 bases in the middle. CDR1 and CDR2 from the germline V gene are SGHRS and YFSETQ. CDR3 DNA: TGCGCCAGCAGCTCGATACCTATGGGGGTGAACACTGAAGCTTTCTTT. This gives the protein CASSSIPMGVNTEAFF.

The genes are TRBV7-3 and TRBJ1-1, with unresolved D. Germline CDR1 and CDR2: SGHTA and FQGTGA. The germline V and J ends were trimmed by 3 bases and 3 bases, with 8 bases remaining between them. The CDR3 is 13 amino acids. CDR3: CASSFGVDTEAFF. Written as DNA, the CDR3 is TGTGCCAGCAGCTTCGGGGTCGACACTGAAGCTTTCTTT.

V gene TRBV14 combines with J gene TRBJ2-7; 11 bases line up with TRBD1. From germline, CDR1 is SGHDN and CDR2 FVKESK. The CDR3 has 14 amino acids. The V and J ends lost 4 bases and 3 bases, in that order; junction bases with no gene match: 2. The CDR3 region has the DNA TGTGCCAGCAGCCGGACAGGGGGCTTCTACGAGCAGTACTTC. Protein: CASSRTGGFYEQYF.

This chain connects TRBV28 to TRBJ2-2; 8 bases are a match to TRBD2. CDR1 is MDHEN, CDR2 SYDVKM, per germline. V lost 1 base to trimming and J lost 7 bases; unmatched junction nucleotides: 11. This CDR3 is 17 amino acids long. In DNA form, the CDR3 reads TGTGCCAGCAGTTTATCGGGGGGACTAGGGTGGCGCGGGGAGCTGTTTTTT. This encodes CASSLSGGLGWRGELFF.

The count of this clone is one. V is TRBV2 and J is TRBJ2-4; either TRBD1 or TRBD2 may fit D (5 bases each). The V end was cut by 7 bases, the J end by 6 bases, with 16 bases between. The CDR3 contains 14 residues. Per germline, CDR1 SNHLY and CDR2 FYNNEI. The CDR3 nucleotides read TGTGCCAGCACCCCGGGACGGTGGGGAAACATTCAGTACTTC. Residues: CASTPGRWGNIQYF.

V and J are TRBV19 and TRBJ1-4, with D unresolved. The CDR3 sequence is 12 residues long. V was shortened by 3 bases and J by 7 bases, with 6 bases between the two germline ends. Germline CDR1 is LNHDA and CDR2 is SQIVND (reference sequence). CDR3 sequence reads: CASSIIGEKLFF. As DNA, the CDR3 is TGTGCCAGTAGTATCATTGGTGAAAAACTGTTTTTT.

CDR3 coding DNA: TGCGCCAGCAGCCAAGATTGGACATTTGGTAAGGACGAGCAGTACTTC. Amino acids: CASSQDWTFGKDEQYF. V usage is TRBV4-3 and J usage is TRBJ2-5, with D tentatively TRBD1 (5 bases). The end of the DNA aligns better with TRBJ2-7, so the J call may be wrong. The CDR3 is 16 residues long. The V gene's germline CDR1 is LGHNA and CDR2 YSLEER.

The V gene is TRBV28, the J gene TRBJ1-5; TRBD1 agrees at 7 bases. Germline V gene sequence: CDR1 MDHEN, CDR2 SYDVKM. This CDR3 comprises 16 residues. V lost 3 bases to trimming and J lost 0 bases; unmatched junction nucleotides: 5. The CDR3 protein is CASSLDRSYSNQPQHF. The CDR3 region has the DNA TGTGCCAGCAGTTTGGACAGGAGCTATAGCAATCAGCCCCAGCATTTT.

The chain is built from TRBV9 and TRBJ1-3; D unresolved. The CDR3 covers 14 residues. Germline CDR1 SGDLS, CDR2 YYNGEE. V lost 5 bases and J lost 0, with 9 bases in between. DNA of the CDR3: TGTGCCAGCAGTCAAGGAAGCTCTGGAAACACCATATATTTT. It specifies CASSQGSSGNTIYF.

This clone was detected once. J is TRBJ2-7 and V is TRBV30, with a possible D match to TRBD2 (6 bases). V lost 2 bases to trimming and J lost 7 bases, with 15 bases between them. Germline lookup yields CDR1 GTSNPN and CDR2 SVGIG (reference sequence). The CDR3 is 13 residues long. The CDR3 DNA is TGTGCCTGGAGTCGGGACTCCCCGGGGGAGCAGTACTTC. Encoded protein: CAWSRDSPGEQYF.

V is TRBV9 and J is TRBJ2-3, with D possibly matching TRBD2 (5 bases). The CDR3 sequence is 16 residues long. Germline V gene data show CDR1 as SGDLS and CDR2 as YYNGEE. The V end lost 0 bases, the J end lost 0 bases, and 11 bases lay between the germline ends. Here the CDR3 reads CASSVEGGSSTDTQYF. As DNA, the CDR3 is TGTGCCAGCAGCGTAGAAGGAGGTTCTAGCACAGATACGCAGTATTTT. Together with reference TRBV9 and TRBJ2-3, the CDR3 gives the full variable domain: DSGVTQTPKHLITATGQRVTLRCSPRSGDLSVYWYQQSLDQGLQFLIQYYNGEERAKGNILERFSAQQFPDLHSELNLSSLELGDSALYFCASSVEGGSSTDTQYFGPGTRLTVL.

CDR3 in amino acids: CASRDSGGELFF. In nucleotides, the CDR3 is TGCGCCAGCAGGGACTCTGGCGGGGAGCTGTTTTTT. The chain combines TRBV10-1 with TRBJ2-2; D is perhaps TRBD2 (5 bases). The CDR3 contains 12 residues. The germline V gene encodes CDR1 WNHNN and CDR2 SYGVQD (reference sequence). V gave up 6 bases and J gave up 7 bases, with 9 bases separating them.

The chain has TRBV9 and TRBJ1-3, with TRBD1 as a possible D gene (5 bases). In germline, CDR1 is SGDLS, CDR2 YYNGEE. Deletions cut 0 bases from V and 0 bases from J, with 7 bases between. This CDR3 is built from 15 residues. The DNA of the CDR3 is TGTGCCAGCAGCGTAGGACAGAGCTCTGGAAACACCATATATTTT. Protein sequence: CASSVGQSSGNTIYF.

This chain links TRBV2 with TRBJ1-5; no definite D call. Trimming shortened V by 7 bases and J by 0 bases, and 7 bases separated the two germline ends. The germline V gene has CDR1 SNHLY and CDR2 FYNNEI. The CDR3 spans 13 residues. The CDR3 DNA reads TGTGCCAGCAAAGTGGATAGCAATCAGCCCCAGCATTTT. Translating it yields CASKVDSNQPQHF.

The chain links TRBV7-2 to TRBJ1-5; weak D call: TRBD1 (5 bases). This CDR3 has 16 residues. V dropped 1 base and J dropped 0 bases, with 10 bases sitting between them. Germline CDR1 SGHTA, CDR2 FQGNSA. The CDR3 sequence is CASSLDSGYSNQPQHF. DNA for the CDR3: TGTGCCAGCAGCTTAGATTCAGGGTATAGCAATCAGCCCCAGCATTTT.

V is TRBV5-1 and J is TRBJ2-1; D is unresolved. The V end lost 3 bases, the J end lost 0 bases, and 16 bases lay between the germline ends. CDR3 size: 17 residues. Per germline, CDR1 SGHRS and CDR2 YFSETQ. The CDR3 sequence: CASSSPSGSNSYNEQFF. The CDR3 DNA reads TGCGCCAGCAGCTCCCCCTCCGGGTCTAACTCCTACAATGAGCAGTTCTTC.

V and J are TRBV18 and TRBJ2-3; D remains ambiguous. Per the germline V gene, CDR1 is KGHSH and CDR2 is LQKENI. Trimming stripped 0 bases from V and 0 bases from J, with 19 bases between. The CDR3 sequence is 19 residues long. The CDR3 protein is CASSPPLGSRQVSTDTQYF. CDR3 nucleotide sequence: TGTGCCAGCTCACCACCGCTAGGGTCGAGGCAGGTTAGCACAGATACGCAGTATTTT. The full variable domain, its missing parts supplied by reference TRBV18 and TRBJ2-3, is NAGVMQNPRHLVRRRGQEARLRCSPMKGHSHVYWYRQLPEEGLKFMVYLQKENIIDESGMPKERFSAEFPKEGPSILRIQQVVRGDSAAYFCASSPPLGSRQVSTDTQYFGPGTRLTVL.

This clone is a singleton in its sample. The chain couples TRBV5-4 to TRBJ2-1, with D possibly matching TRBD1 (6 bases). The CDR3 is 15 amino acids. V lost 2 bases to trimming and J lost 2 bases, with 11 bases between them. Germline V CDR1 and CDR2: SGHNT, YYREEE (reference sequence). CDR3 coding DNA: TGTGCCAGCAGCTTACGCGAGGGGGCCTACAATGAGCAGTTCTTC. It translates to CASSLREGAYNEQFF.

V is TRBV25-1 and J is TRBJ1-2, with D unclear. CDR1 is MGHDK, CDR2 SYGVNS, per germline. The V end lost 3 bases, the J end lost 6 bases, and 23 bases lay between the germline ends. The CDR3 sequence is 17 residues long. CDR3 DNA: TGTGCCAGCAGTGAGTCACGCCTCGGGCAACCTGTTGATGGCTACACCTTC. Translating gives CASSESRLGQPVDGYTF.

The CDR3 sequence: CASSSLGLSAAEAFF. CDR3 bases: TGTGCCAGCAGTTCTCTAGGACTGTCGGCTGCTGAAGCTTTCTTT. The rearrangement links TRBV2 to TRBJ1-1; no clear D gene. V gave up 5 bases and J gave up 6 bases, with 19 bases separating them. The V gene's germline CDR1 is SNHLY and CDR2 FYNNEI. This CDR3 spans 15 amino acids.

This chain links TRBV5-6 with TRBJ2-5; the D gene is possibly TRBD2 (5 bases). Looked up from germline, CDR1 is SGHDT and CDR2 is YYEEEE. The V and J ends lost 3 bases and 5 bases respectively, with 14 bases between them. The CDR3 consists of 14 residues. The CDR3 DNA follows: TGTGCCAGCAGCTCGGATGTGACTATCGAGACCCAGTACTTC. Amino acid sequence: CASSSDVTIETQYF.

The chain joins TRBV29-1 to TRBJ2-7, with D possibly being TRBD2 (6 bases). V lost 1 base, J lost 6 bases, and 13 bases lay in between. Per germline, CDR1 SQVTM and CDR2 ANQGSEA. The CDR3 contains 13 residues. In nucleotides, the CDR3 is TGCAGCGTTGAAGTGACTAGTAACGGCGAGCAGTACTTC. Its protein product is CSVEVTSNGEQYF.

The chain carries TRBV30 and TRBJ1-2; 7 positions match TRBD1. CDR1 GTSNPN and CDR2 SVGIG come from the germline V gene (reference sequence). Trimming removed 8 bases from V and 4 bases from J; junction bases left unmatched: 10. The CDR3 spans 13 residues. CDR3 protein: CAANRGLLYGYTF. CDR3 nucleotide sequence: TGTGCCGCAAACAGGGGATTACTCTATGGCTACACCTTC.

The V and J genes are TRBV7-2 and TRBJ2-1, with 10 nucleotides matching TRBD2. From germline, CDR1 is SGHTA and CDR2 FQGNSA. J gave up 2 bases and V 5 bases, and 3 bases lay outside the gene matches. The CDR3 loop spans 15 amino acids. CDR3 residues: CASSLGTSAYNEQFF. The CDR3 nucleotides are TGTGCCAGCAGCCTAGGGACTAGCGCCTACAATGAGCAGTTCTTC.

V is TRBV5-4 and J is TRBJ1-2; D might be TRBD1 (5 bases). V was clipped by 0 bases and J by 5 bases, with 8 bases between them. The CDR3 consists of 13 residues. Germline V gene data show CDR1 as SGHNT and CDR2 as YYREEE (reference sequence). The CDR3 region is CASSLGDQYGYTF. CDR3 DNA: TGTGCCAGCAGCTTGGGGGACCAGTATGGCTACACCTTC.